This TCR beta chain was sequenced for a study of blood T cell repertoires in COVID-19. Overall study: COVID-19 samples from acute and convalescent phases originated in the United States, Italy and Spain. Sources were T cells, B-cell-depleted T cells, or PBMCs; the material itself was cDNA or gDNA.

The length of the CDR3 is 12 residues. Trimming pared 6 bases from V and 10 bases from J, leaving 19 bases between. CDR1 is SQVTM and CDR2 is ANQGSEA in the germline V gene. Per the authors' pipeline: Amplification with reference gene primers provided the estimates of nucleated cell counts. TCRdb's copy holds only in-frame clones and misses some; the assay was immunoSEQ multiplex PCR. V and J calls and clone size are given by that table; D and trimming were obtained from the DNA. The table includes approximately 210,000 clones, approximately 86% detected once. The V and J genes are TRBV29-1 and TRBJ2-7, with D tentatively TRBD1 (6 bases). The receptor was isolated from a man younger than 35 with active or convalescent COVID-19. Source material: peripheral blood. CDR3 sequence: CSVGAIGQSQYF. The CDR3 nucleotides are TGCAGCGTGGGGGCTATTGGACAGAGCCAGTACTTC.